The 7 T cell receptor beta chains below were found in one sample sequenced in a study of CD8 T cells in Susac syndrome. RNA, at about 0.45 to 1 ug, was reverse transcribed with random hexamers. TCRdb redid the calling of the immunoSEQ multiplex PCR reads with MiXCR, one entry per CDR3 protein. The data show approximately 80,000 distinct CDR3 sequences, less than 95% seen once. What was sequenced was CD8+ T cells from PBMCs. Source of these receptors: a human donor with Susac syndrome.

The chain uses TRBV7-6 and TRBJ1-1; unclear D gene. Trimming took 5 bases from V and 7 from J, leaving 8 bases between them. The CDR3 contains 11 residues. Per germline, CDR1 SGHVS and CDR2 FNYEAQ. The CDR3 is CASSVGVEAFF. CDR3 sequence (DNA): TGTGCCAGCAGCGTCGGGGTTGAAGCTTTCTTT.

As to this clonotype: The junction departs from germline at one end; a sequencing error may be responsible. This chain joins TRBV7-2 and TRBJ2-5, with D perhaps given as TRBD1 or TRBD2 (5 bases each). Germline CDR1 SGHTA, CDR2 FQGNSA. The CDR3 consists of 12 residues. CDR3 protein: CASSDLPPLGDF. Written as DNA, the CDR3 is TGTGCCAGCAGCGACCTCCCCCCACTAGGGGACTTC.

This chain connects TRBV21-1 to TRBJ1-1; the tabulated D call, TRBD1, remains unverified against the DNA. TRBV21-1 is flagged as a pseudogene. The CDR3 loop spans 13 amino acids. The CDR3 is CASPQGSNTEAFF. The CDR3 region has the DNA TGTGCCAGCCCCCAGGGTTCCAACACTGAAGCTTTCTTT.

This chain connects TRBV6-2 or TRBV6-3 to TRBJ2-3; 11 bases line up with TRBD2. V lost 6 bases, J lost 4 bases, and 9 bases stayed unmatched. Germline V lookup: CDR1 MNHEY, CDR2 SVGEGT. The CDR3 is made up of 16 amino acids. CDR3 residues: CASSRLAGGVADTQYF. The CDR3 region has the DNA TGTGCCAGCAGCCGCCTAGCGGGGGGAGTCGCAGATACGCAGTATTTT.

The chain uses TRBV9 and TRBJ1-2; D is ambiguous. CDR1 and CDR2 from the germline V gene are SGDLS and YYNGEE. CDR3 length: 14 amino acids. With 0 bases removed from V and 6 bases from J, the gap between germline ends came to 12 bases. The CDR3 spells CASSVAVTLDGYTF. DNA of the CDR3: TGTGCCAGCAGCGTAGCAGTAACTTTAGATGGCTACACCTTC.

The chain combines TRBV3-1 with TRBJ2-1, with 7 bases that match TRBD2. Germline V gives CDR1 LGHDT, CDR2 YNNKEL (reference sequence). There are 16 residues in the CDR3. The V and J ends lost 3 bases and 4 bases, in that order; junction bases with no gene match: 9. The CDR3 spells CASSHTGTNGYNEQFF. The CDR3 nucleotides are TGTGCCAGCAGCCACACCGGGACTAACGGGTACAATGAGCAGTTCTTC.

The CDR3 DNA follows: TGCGCCAGCAGGGCTGACATGGCGGAGCTGTTTTTT. Amino acids: CASRADMAELFF. This rearrangement joins TRBV4-3 to TRBJ2-2; D gene uncertain. Trimming pared 6 bases from V and 10 bases from J, leaving 12 bases between. The CDR3 contains 12 residues. Germline V gene lookup returns CDR1 LGHNA and CDR2 YSLEER.